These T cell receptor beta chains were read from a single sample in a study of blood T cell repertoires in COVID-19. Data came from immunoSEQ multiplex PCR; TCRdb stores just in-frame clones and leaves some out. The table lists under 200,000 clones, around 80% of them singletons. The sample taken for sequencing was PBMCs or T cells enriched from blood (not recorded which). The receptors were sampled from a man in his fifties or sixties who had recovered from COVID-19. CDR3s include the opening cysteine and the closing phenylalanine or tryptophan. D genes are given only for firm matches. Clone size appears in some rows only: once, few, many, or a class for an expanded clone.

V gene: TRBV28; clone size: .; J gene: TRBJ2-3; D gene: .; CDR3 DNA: TGTGCCAGCAGTTTAGGGGCCTCCACAGATACGCAGTATTTT; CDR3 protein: CASSLGASTDTQYF
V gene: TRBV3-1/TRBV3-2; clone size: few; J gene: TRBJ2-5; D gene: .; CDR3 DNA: TGTGCCAGCAGCCGGGGGGGCCCAGGGATAGAGACCCAGTACTTC; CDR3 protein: CASSRGGPGIETQYF
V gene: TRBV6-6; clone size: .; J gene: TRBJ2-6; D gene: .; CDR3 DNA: TGTGCCAGCAGTCGAACAGGGAGCTCTGGGGCCAACGTCCTGACTTTC; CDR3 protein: CASSRTGSSGANVLTF
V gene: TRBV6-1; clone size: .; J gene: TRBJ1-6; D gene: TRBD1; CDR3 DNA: TGTGCCAGCAGTGGGGGACAGGCGGCTTCACCCCTCCACTTT; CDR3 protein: CASSGGQAASPLHF
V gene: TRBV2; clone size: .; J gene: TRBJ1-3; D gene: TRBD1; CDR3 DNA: TGTGCCAGCAGCGGACAGGGGATGAGCTCTGGAAACACCATATATTTT; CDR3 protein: CASSGQGMSSGNTIYF
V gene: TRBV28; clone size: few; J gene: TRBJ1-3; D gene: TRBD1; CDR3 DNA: TGTGCCAGCAGTTCACAGGGGGGACAGGGAAACACCATATATTTT; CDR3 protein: CASSSQGGQGNTIYF
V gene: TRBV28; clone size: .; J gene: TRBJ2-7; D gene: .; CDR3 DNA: TGTGCCAGCAGACCACAGGGCCGTTCCTACGAGCAGTACTTC; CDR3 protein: CASRPQGRSYEQYF
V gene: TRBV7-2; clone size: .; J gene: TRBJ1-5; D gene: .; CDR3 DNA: TGTGCCAGCAGCCCCGGGACAAATCATCAGCCCCAGCATTTT; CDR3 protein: CASSPGTNHQPQHF
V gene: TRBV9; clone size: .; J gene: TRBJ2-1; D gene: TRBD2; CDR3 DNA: TGTGCCAGCAGCGTAGGAGCGGGGTCCTACAATGAGCAGTTCTTC; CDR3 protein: CASSVGAGSYNEQFF
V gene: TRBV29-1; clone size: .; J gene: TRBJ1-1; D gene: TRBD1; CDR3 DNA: TGCAGCGTTGGGGGGACAGCGAACACTGAAGCTTTCTTT; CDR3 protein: CSVGGTANTEAFF
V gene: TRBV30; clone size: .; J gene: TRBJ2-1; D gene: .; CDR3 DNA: TGTGCCTGGAATAGGGGCCCGGTCTCCTACAATGAGCAGTTCTTC; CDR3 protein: CAWNRGPVSYNEQFF
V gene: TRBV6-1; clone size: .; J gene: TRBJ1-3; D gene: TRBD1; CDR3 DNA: TGTGCCAGCAGTGAAGCGGCAGGGGGTGGAAACACCATATATTTT; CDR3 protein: CASSEAAGGGNTIYF
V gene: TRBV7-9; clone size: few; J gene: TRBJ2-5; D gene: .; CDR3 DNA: TGTGCCAGCAGCCCAACTATCCAAGAGACCCAGTACTTC; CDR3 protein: CASSPTIQETQYF
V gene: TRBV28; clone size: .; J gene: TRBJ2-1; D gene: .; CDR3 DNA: TGTGCCAGCACCTCGAGCGGCAATGAGCAGTTCTTC; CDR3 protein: CASTSSGNEQFF
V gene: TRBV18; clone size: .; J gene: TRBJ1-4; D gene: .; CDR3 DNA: TGTGCCAGCTCACCAGGGGCAGGCGCTAATGAAAAACTGTTTTTT; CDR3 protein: CASSPGAGANEKLFF
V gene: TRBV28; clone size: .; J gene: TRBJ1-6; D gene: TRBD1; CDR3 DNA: TGTGCCAGCAGCCTCCCCGGACAGGGGACGACCTATAATTCACCCCTCCACTTT; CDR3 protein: CASSLPGQGTTYNSPLHF
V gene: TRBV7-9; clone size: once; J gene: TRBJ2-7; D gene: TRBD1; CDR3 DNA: TGTGCCAGCAATTCGGACAGGGGAACCTACGAGCAGTACTTC; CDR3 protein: CASNSDRGTYEQYF
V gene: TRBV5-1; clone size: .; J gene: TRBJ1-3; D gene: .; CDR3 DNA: TGCGCCAGCAGAGGGGCGCACTCTGGAAACACCATATATTTT; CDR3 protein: CASRGAHSGNTIYF
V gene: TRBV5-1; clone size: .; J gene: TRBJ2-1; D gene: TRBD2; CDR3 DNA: TGCGCCAGCAGCACCGGACTAGGGTCCTACAATGAGCAGTTCTTC; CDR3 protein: CASSTGLGSYNEQFF
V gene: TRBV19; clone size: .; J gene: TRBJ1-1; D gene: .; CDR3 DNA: TGTGCCAGTAGTATAACAGCGGACACTGAAGCTTTCTTT; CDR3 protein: CASSITADTEAFF